A single sample gave rise to the 5 T cell receptor beta chains below, sequenced in a study of shared clonotypes between healthy human individuals. TCRdb's table, derived via immunoSEQ multiplex PCR, lists solely in-frame clones and lacks some. This sample carries hundreds of thousands of clones, around 77% of them seen once, and the ten largest clones take around 12%. Sequencing used PBMCs. The receptors originated from a woman in her forties in good health. Some clones in this sample may be carry-over from other donors' samples.

The J gene is TRBJ1-2, the V gene TRBV7-2; no firm D call. The CDR3 has 13 amino acids. V was pared by 3 bases and J by 2 bases, with 7 bases between. From germline, CDR1 is SGHTA and CDR2 FQGNSA. The DNA for the CDR3 is TGTGCCAGCAGCTTTGGCAAAAACTATGGCTACACCTTC. It specifies CASSFGKNYGYTF.

For this clone: Since a far larger clone is one base different, this is likely a read error. The sample holds other DNA sequences that translate to the same CDR3. J is TRBJ2-1 and V is TRBV15; no firm D call. The CDR3 is 12 amino acids. V lost 0 bases and J lost 8, with 5 bases in between. Per germline, CDR1 LNHNV and CDR2 YYDKDF (reference sequence). CDR3 sequence (DNA): TGTGCCACCAGCAGAGATGAAGATGAGCAGTTCTTC. This translates into CATSRDEDEQFF. Using reference TRBV15 and TRBJ2-1 for the parts outside the CDR3, the full variable domain is DAMVIQNPRYQVTQFGKPVTLSCSQTLNHNVMYWYQQKSSQAPKLLFHYYDKDFNNEADTPDNFQSRRPNTSFCFLDIRSPGLGDTAMYLCATSRDEDEQFFGPGTRLTVL.

Note on this clone: This sequence is one base from a far larger clone and is likely a read error. The CDR3 end shows no conserved phenylalanine or tryptophan, and so a read error is likely. The chain carries TRBV30 and TRBJ1-1; tentatively, D is TRBD1 (5 bases). Germline values: CDR1 GTSNPN, CDR2 SVGIG (reference sequence). V lost 0 bases and J 4 bases, leaving 15 bases between the germline ends. The CDR3 contains 15 residues. CDR3 sequence reads: CAWSVRGRSGTEAFS. Here the CDR3 DNA reads TGTGCCTGGAGTGTACGGGGGAGGTCAGGCACTGAAGCTTTCTCT.

The V gene is TRBV30, the J gene TRBJ1-1, with D perhaps TRBD1 (6 bases). Germline values: CDR1 GTSNPN, CDR2 SVGIG (reference sequence). Between the trimmed V and J ends, which lost 1 base and 4 bases, there was a span of 13 bases. This CDR3 comprises 14 residues. CDR3 nucleotide sequence: TGTGCCTGGAGTGCGAAAGGGGGGACCACTGAAGCTTTCTTT. This codes for CAWSAKGGTTEAFF.

This clone was observed a few times. The chain combines TRBV28 with TRBJ2-1; 10 nucleotides align to TRBD2. J was trimmed by 6 bases and V by 3 bases; bases with no gene match: 5. CDR3 size: 15 residues. CDR1 and CDR2 (germline): MDHEN, SYDVKM. In DNA form, the CDR3 reads TGTGCCAGCAGTTTGGCTAGCGGGAGCCGCAATGAGCAGTTCTTC. Translated, it gives CASSLASGSRNEQFF.